This T cell receptor beta chain was identified during a study of STAT5B mutations in CD4+ large granular lymphocyte leukemia. Study results and limitations: 8/27 top patient clones versus 2/35 control clones were TRBV06-family.

CDR1 and CDR2 (germline): MDHEN, SYDVKM. The CDR3 has 18 residues. V was clipped by 3 bases and J by 2 bases; unmatched bases: 11. Concerning this clone: Its antigen remains unknown.

CD4+ T-LGLL patients came from Padova, Helsinki and Shinshu hematology units. How the authors handled the data: Clonotypes above 5% were considered putative leukemic clones, totaling 55 to 75. Method: immunoSEQ multiplex PCR; TCRdb's copy keeps in-frame clones and lacks some. D and trimming were read from the DNA, whereas the V and J calls and clone size are those reported in that table. The data show 6,000 or so clones, approximately 69% seen once. The rearrangement joins TRBV28 to TRBJ1-5, with 9 positions matching TRBD1. This receptor was identified in a woman aged 70-85 years with CD4+ T-cell large granular lymphocyte leukemia. The sample comprised PBMCs. The CDR3 sequence: CASSFGRDRALGNQPQHF. The CDR3 DNA sequence: TGTGCCAGCAGTTTTGGTCGGGACAGGGCTTTGGGCAATCAGCCCCAGCATTTT.